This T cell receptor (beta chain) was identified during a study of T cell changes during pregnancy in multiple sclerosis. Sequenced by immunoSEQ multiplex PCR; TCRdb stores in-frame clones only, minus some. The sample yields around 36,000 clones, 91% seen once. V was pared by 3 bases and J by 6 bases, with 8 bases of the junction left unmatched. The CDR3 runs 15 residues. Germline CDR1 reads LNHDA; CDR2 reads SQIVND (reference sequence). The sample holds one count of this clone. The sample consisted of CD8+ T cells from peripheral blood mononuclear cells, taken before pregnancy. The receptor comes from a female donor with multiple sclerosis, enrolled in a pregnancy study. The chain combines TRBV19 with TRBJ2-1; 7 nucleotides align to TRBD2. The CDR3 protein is CASSIGGRGGNEQFF. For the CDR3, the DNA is TGTGCCAGTAGTATTGGAGGGAGGGGAGGCAATGAGCAGTTCTTC.